Below, 16 T cell receptor beta chains from the same sample are listed, as sequenced in a study of blood T cell repertoires in COVID-19 (dated by TCRdb to 2020 to 2022). To prepare the library, the immunoSEQ multiplex PCR assay was applied. Not all clones reach the TCRdb copy of this immuneACCESS table, which keeps in-frame sequences only. Checked studies attribute under half of the gap to unresolved V genes and leave the rest unexplained. The sample table holds 200,000 to 250,000 clones, of which about nine tenths were seen once. Together, the top ten hold 0.8% to 0.95% of the sample. The sequenced sample consisted of peripheral blood. All receptors derive from a man aged 25-45 years with COVID-19, enrolled during active disease.

J is TRBJ1-1 and V is TRBV6-5; 12 bases fit TRBD1. This CDR3 is 16 amino acids long. Per germline, CDR1 MNHEY and CDR2 SVGAGI. Trimming took 4 bases from V and 4 from J; bases not matched to a gene: 7. The chain's CDR3 is CASSSRDRGRGTEAFF. The CDR3, as DNA: TGTGCCAGCAGTTCCCGGGACAGGGGGCGAGGCACTGAAGCTTTCTTT.

The chain uses TRBV9 and TRBJ1-2; D not certain. Germline V gives CDR1 SGDLS, CDR2 YYNGEE. Trimming stripped 0 bases from V and 1 base from J, with 13 bases between. This CDR3 has 16 residues. The CDR3 nucleotides read TGTGCCAGCAGCGTAGACCCCATGGAGGTTAACTATGGCTACACCTTC. Its protein is CASSVDPMEVNYGYTF.

The CDR3 DNA follows: TGTGCCTGGAGTGTACGCTTCGAGCAGGGGAAACGATATGGCTACACCTTC. This codes for CAWSVRFEQGKRYGYTF. The gene calls are TRBV30 and TRBJ1-2; D possibly corresponds to TRBD1 (6 bases). The germline gives CDR1 GTSNPN, CDR2 SVGIG (reference sequence). The length of the CDR3 is 17 residues. V gave up 0 bases and J gave up 5 bases, with 22 bases separating them.

The chain employs TRBV20-1 and TRBJ1-2, with 9 bases that match TRBD1. The junction had 8 bases not matched to a gene; V was cut back by 3 bases and J by 3 bases. The CDR3 covers 15 residues. CDR1 and CDR2 (germline): DFQATT, SNEGSKA (reference sequence). The CDR3 DNA reads TGCAGTGCTAGTTCAACGGACAGGGGCCACTATGGCTACACCTTC. Residues: CSASSTDRGHYGYTF.

The rearrangement joins TRBV25-1 to TRBJ2-2; tentatively, D is TRBD2 (6 bases). Per germline, CDR1 MGHDK and CDR2 SYGVNS. This CDR3 is built from 13 residues. V was shortened by 10 bases and J by 5 bases, with 14 bases between the two germline ends. The CDR3 DNA follows: TGTGCCACGGGAGAAGCAGGGACCGGGGAGCTGTTTTTT. Protein: CATGEAGTGELFF. The variable domain in full, completed from reference TRBV25-1 and TRBJ2-2, reads EADIYQTPRYLVIGTGKKITLECSQTMGHDKMYWYQQDPGMELHLIHYSYGVNSTEKGDLSSESTVSRIRTEHFPLTLESARPSHTSQYLCATGEAGTGELFFGEGSRLTVL.

The chain employs TRBV6-5 and TRBJ1-3; no clear D. Germline-derived CDR1 and CDR2 are MNHEY and SVGAGI. This CDR3 contains 14 residues. The germline V and J ends were trimmed by 6 bases and 0 bases, with 9 bases remaining between them. This chain's CDR3 is CASRPTGSGNTIYF. The DNA for the CDR3 is TGTGCCAGCAGACCAACTGGCTCTGGAAACACCATATATTTT.

The V call is TRBV18, the J call TRBJ1-1; D remains ambiguous. The V and J ends lost 3 bases and 6 bases respectively, with 11 bases between them. Germline CDR1 and CDR2: KGHSH and LQKENI. The CDR3 contains 13 residues. The CDR3 DNA sequence: TGTGCCAGCTCACCTCCCGGGATGGCTGAAGCTTTCTTT. Amino acid sequence: CASSPPGMAEAFF.

A single count supports this clone. The rearrangement links TRBV15 to TRBJ2-7; 8 bases are a match to TRBD2. Trimming removed 1 base from V and 2 bases from J; junction bases left unmatched: 4. Per the germline V gene, CDR1 is LNHNV and CDR2 is YYDKDF (reference sequence). The CDR3 contains 15 residues. The CDR3 nucleotides are TGTGCCACCAGCAGAGGGCTAGCGGGCACCTACGAGCAGTACTTC. Translation: CATSRGLAGTYEQYF.

The chain couples TRBV9 to TRBJ2-2, with D possibly being TRBD1 (6 bases). Germline V lookup: CDR1 SGDLS, CDR2 YYNGEE. Trimming took 0 bases from V and 3 from J, leaving 12 bases between them. The CDR3 totals 16 residues. In DNA, the CDR3 is TGTGCCAGCAGCGTAGTAGGGGGACGGGACACCGGGGAGCTGTTTTTT. Translation gives CASSVVGGRDTGELFF.

The chain couples TRBV6-5 to TRBJ1-6; D unresolved. Germline V CDR1 and CDR2: MNHEY, SVGAGI. The CDR3 is 12 residues long. V lost 6 bases and J 6 bases, leaving 6 bases between the germline ends. The CDR3 bases are TGTGCCAGCAGAACGGTTAATTCACCCCTCCACTTT. Its protein product is CASRTVNSPLHF.

V gene TRBV18 combines with J gene TRBJ1-5; 12 nucleotides agree with TRBD1. The CDR3 is made up of 18 amino acids. Germline CDR1 KGHSH, CDR2 LQKENI. Trimming removed 3 bases from V and 2 bases from J; junction bases left unmatched: 8. The CDR3 DNA reads as TGTGCCAGCTCACCGAGGGACAGGGGGCTTTCGGGCAATCAGCCCCAGCATTTT. Protein: CASSPRDRGLSGNQPQHF.

The V call is TRBV6-5, the J call TRBJ2-2; the match to TRBD1 covers 9 bases. Per the germline V gene, CDR1 is MNHEY and CDR2 is SVGAGI. The V segment lost 0 bases and the J segment 4 bases; nucleotides outside the gene matches: 3. There are 16 residues in the CDR3. The CDR3 region has the DNA TGTGCCAGCAGTTACTCGATGACAGGGGGCACCGGGGAGCTGTTTTTT. Amino acid sequence: CASSYSMTGGTGELFF.

CDR3 residues: CASTFGPQLNYGYTF. The CDR3 nucleotides read TGCGCCAGCACCTTTGGGCCTCAATTGAACTATGGCTACACCTTC. The genes are TRBV10-2 and TRBJ1-2; D is undetermined. Per germline, CDR1 WSHSY and CDR2 SAAADI. The CDR3 runs to 15 residues. V was trimmed by 7 bases and J by 2 bases, leaving 17 bases between them.

The chain combines TRBV13 with TRBJ2-1, with 7 positions matching TRBD1. V lost 0 bases to trimming and J lost 9 bases; unmatched junction nucleotides: 5. In germline, CDR1 is PRHDT, CDR2 FYEKMQ (reference sequence). CDR3 length: 14 amino acids. The CDR3 region is CASSLGQGVGEQFF. The DNA for the CDR3 is TGTGCCAGCAGCTTAGGGCAGGGGGTCGGTGAGCAGTTCTTC.

V is TRBV5-4 and J is TRBJ1-2; D is perhaps TRBD1 (6 bases). The CDR3 is made up of 18 amino acids. Trimming took 4 bases from V and 0 from J, leaving 22 bases between them. Germline CDR1 and CDR2: SGHNT and YYREEE (reference sequence). CDR3 nucleotides: TGTGCCAGCAGCCGAGGGGCCTTAGGGACACCGTCTAACTATGGCTACACCTTC. Protein sequence: CASSRGALGTPSNYGYTF.

CDR3 coding DNA: TGTGCCAGCAGGTTGACAGGCCGAGAGAACAATGAGCAGTTCTTC. This encodes CASRLTGRENNEQFF. V is TRBV28 and J is TRBJ2-1; tentative D call: TRBD1 (6 bases). The CDR3 covers 15 residues. The V and J ends lost 6 bases and 5 bases respectively, with 17 bases between them. Germline lookup yields CDR1 MDHEN and CDR2 SYDVKM.